This T cell receptor (beta chain) was recovered during a study of T cell responses to AZD1222 COVID-19 vaccine. V was clipped by 5 bases and J by 1 base, with 8 bases between them. CDR1 and CDR2 from the germline V gene are SGHTA and FQGTGA. The CDR3 runs to 14 residues. Only in-frame clones appear in the TCRdb table, and some are missing; sequencing was by immunoSEQ multiplex PCR. This table has some 120,000 clones, 70% to 90% appearing once. The rearrangement links TRBV7-3 to TRBJ2-2; the D is unclear. Sequences were derived from peripheral blood, sampled on day 0 of AZD1222 vaccination. The clonotype comes from an adult in good health. The DNA for the CDR3 is TGTGCCAGCAGCGTAGGACGGAACACCGGGGAGCTGTTTTTT. It codes for CASSVGRNTGELFF.